The following is a TCR beta chain sequence with its context. Its antigen is still unknown. No quality values exist for individual bases; no much larger clone is one base distant. Related transplant donors provided blood samples for TCR beta sequencing. Using Nuclei Lysis Solution, genomic DNA was extracted from unfractionated peripheral blood mononuclear cells that were either fresh or cryopreserved. These data come from a study of T cell clonotyping in hematopoietic cell transplantation (dated by TCRdb to about 2021). With regard to the full study: The study collected around 150 blood samples from 35 consecutive transplant recipients and their related donors. Recruitment of patients ran from late 2015 to early 2017, and follow-up continued until late 2020 or until death.

General conclusions and limits of the study: After transplant, TCR diversity in recipients dropped, and pathologically expanded clonotypes climbed progressively between day 30 and day 180. Overlap with donor repertoires was found for only a small fraction of recipient repertoires, with over 95% found to appear de novo at the given depth. Donor and pretransplant recipient Inverse Simpson Index values predicted broader posttransplant TCR repertoire diversity. The sample size was limited, and CD4 and CD8 repertoire contributions could not be separated because cells were not sorted.

Counted from cysteine to phenylalanine, this CDR3 has 16 amino acids. Left in the record is the CDR3 DNA by itself, 48 bases read in frame from the first base. Trimming leaves V shorter by 0 bases and J shorter by 4 bases, with the junction holding 3 bases beyond the gene matches. CDR1 and CDR2 (SGDLS, YYNGEE) derive from the germline V gene. With the immunoSEQ assay, which is a bias-controlled multiplex PCR relying on V- and J-specific primers, TCR beta CDR3 regions were amplified from genomic DNA. A second PCR step added a proprietary barcode and Illumina adapter sequences to the CDR3 amplicons. An Illumina MiSeq instrument was used for sequencing of the CDR3 libraries. From the authors' description of their analysis: Export and quality control were done with immunoSEQ Analyzer 3.0, while downstream analyses used R Bioconductor and Immunarch. Only productive rearrangements in the normalized downsampled data set went into calculating the repertoire metrics. In the normalized cohort, clonotypes with more than 5 templates were defined as pathologically expanded. The Inverse Simpson Index served as the measure of repertoire diversity. CMV-specificity analyses were carried out on the non-normalized data set to capture all clonotypes. TCRdb obtained this table from immuneACCESS and retained in-frame rearrangements with V and J assigned. These tables miss some clones; where compared with another copy, unresolved V genes account for less than half of the shortfall, and the remainder is unexplained. V, J and clone size were drawn from that table, and D and trimming were deduced from the DNA. Within this sample are more than 9,500 clones, with approximately 90% of them counted one time only. Of the sample, roughly 0.79% is held by the ten largest clones.

The sequence is built from TRBV9 and TRBJ2-2; 10 junctional bases match TRBD2. The sequence was collected from a woman in her forties or fifties in good health. Some clones in this sample may be carry-over from other donors' samples. The sequenced sample was peripheral blood mononuclear cells. At the DNA level, the sequence is TGTGCCAGCAGCGTAGGCGCTAGCGGGAGCACCGGGGAGCTGTTTTTT. This is translated as CASSVGASGSTGELFF.